The rows below give T cell receptor beta chains drawn from one sample of a study of cytomegalovirus exposure and HLA in healthy donors. Sequencing used immunoSEQ multiplex PCR; TCRdb keeps in-frame clones, though not all of them. The repertoire has under 140,000 clones, approximately 87% of them found once; the top ten carry under 1.5%. Sequenced input: PBMCs. The receptors here all came from a woman aged 30 to 39 in good health and CMV-seropositive. The CDR3 runs from the conserved cysteine through the conserved F or W. A D gene is named only where the DNA matches it firmly. Expanded clones get a size class; other rows say once, few or many, or leave the size out.

TRBJ1-2 | TRBD1 | few | TRBV11-2 | CASSPGQGFGYTF | TGTGCCAGCAGCCCGGGACAGGGGTTTGGCTACACCTTC
TRBJ2-3 | - | - | TRBV5-1 | CASSVGGSSTDTQYF | TGCGCCAGCTCGGTCGGCGGGTCCTCCACAGATACGCAGTATTTT
TRBJ2-3 | - | - | TRBV7-3 | CASSFGQPTDTQYF | TGTGCCAGCAGCTTCGGACAGCCCACAGATACGCAGTATTTT
TRBJ2-7 | TRBD2 | - | TRBV7-2 | CASSRTSGNYEQYF | TGTGCCAGCAGCCGGACTAGCGGCAATTACGAGCAGTACTTC
TRBJ1-2 | - | - | TRBV7-9 | CASSPGHEDGYTF | TGTGCCAGCAGCCCGGGACATGAAGATGGCTACACCTTC
TRBJ2-7 | - | - | TRBV6-6 | CASSYPRGGAYEQYF | TGTGCCAGCAGTTACCCGAGGGGGGGCGCGTACGAGCAGTACTTC
TRBJ2-3 | TRBD2 | once | TRBV2 | CATKGFSGSSDTQYF | TGTGCCACCAAAGGGTTCAGCGGGAGTTCAGATACGCAGTATTTT
TRBJ2-7 | TRBD2 | once | TRBV5-1 | CASSSGLAGGRNEQYF | TGCGCCAGCAGCTCGGGACTAGCGGGAGGGAGAAACGAGCAGTACTTC
TRBJ2-5 | TRBD1 | few | TRBV5-1 | CASSPGQVQETQYF | TGCGCCAGCAGCCCTGGACAGGTTCAAGAGACCCAGTACTTC
TRBJ2-7 | TRBD2 | once | TRBV5-6 | CASSKLSGTSGGYEQYF | TGTGCCAGCAGCAAATTATCCGGGACTAGCGGGGGATACGAGCAGTACTTC
TRBJ2-7 | - | - | TRBV7-7 | CASSLGPGAHEQYF | TGTGCTAGCAGCTTGGGCCCAGGGGCCCACGAGCAGTACTTC
TRBJ1-2 | - | - | TRBV11-2 | CASSSPGGGGYGYTF | TGTGCCAGCAGCTCCCCGGGTGGGGGGGGCTATGGCTACACCTTC
TRBJ2-3 | TRBD2 | - | TRBV7-9 | CASSFLAGTDTQYF | TGTGCCAGCAGCTTTCTAGCGGGCACAGATACGCAGTATTTT
TRBJ1-5 | - | - | TRBV28 | CASSNIQPQHF | TGTGCCAGCAGTAACATTCAGCCCCAGCATTTT
TRBJ2-5 | - | - | TRBV5-4 | CALGAVRETQYF | TGTGCCCTGGGAGCGGTACGAGAGACCCAGTACTTC
TRBJ1-5 | - | - | TRBV7-8 | CASSLGQNQPQHF | TGTGCCAGCAGCCTCGGACAGAATCAGCCCCAGCATTTT
TRBJ1-3 | TRBD1 | - | TRBV28 | CASSSIGTGEGNTIYF | TGTGCCAGCAGTTCCATCGGGACAGGGGAGGGAAACACCATATATTTT
TRBJ1-5 | TRBD1 | - | TRBV6-5 | CASSLGGPNQPQHF | TGTGCCAGCAGTTTAGGGGGCCCCAATCAGCCCCAGCATTTT
TRBJ2-7 | - | - | TRBV4-2 | CASSQDGAGSSYEQYF | TGTGCCAGCAGCCAAGATGGAGCAGGGTCGAGCTACGAGCAGTACTTC
TRBJ2-1 | TRBD2 | many | TRBV11-2 | CASSFTGRDNEQFF | TGTGCCAGCAGCTTTACCGGGAGGGACAATGAGCAGTTCTTC
TRBJ2-3 | TRBD2 | - | TRBV30 | CAWRAETSGGAPDTQYF | TGTGCCTGGAGGGCAGAGACTAGCGGGGGGGCCCCAGATACGCAGTATTTT
TRBJ2-1 | TRBD2 | - | TRBV28 | CASTLGLAGAVVQFF | TGTGCCAGCACCCTAGGACTAGCGGGAGCGGTGGTGCAGTTCTTC
TRBJ2-5 | TRBD2 | - | TRBV6-6 | CASSTSGGAGETQYF | TGTGCCAGCAGTACTAGCGGGGGGGCCGGGGAGACCCAGTACTTC
TRBJ1-1 | TRBD1 | few | TRBV6-5 | CASRQGRVTEAFF | TGTGCCAGCCGACAGGGCAGAGTGACTGAAGCTTTCTTT
TRBJ2-3 | - | - | TRBV7-9 | CASSSPRAQYF | TGTGCCAGCAGCTCCCCCCGGGCGCAGTATTTT
TRBJ1-2 | - | - | TRBV4-2 | CASSQKRSEGPDGYTF | TGTGCCAGCAGCCAAAAGCGGAGTGAGGGTCCGGATGGCTACACCTTC
TRBJ1-1 | - | - | TRBV6-6 | CASSYSTGDTEAFF | TGTGCCAGCAGTTACTCGACCGGGGACACTGAAGCTTTCTTT
TRBJ2-3 | - | - | TRBV7-2 | CASSGFGVSTDTQYF | TGTGCCAGCAGCGGTTTCGGGGTGAGCACAGATACGCAGTATTTT
TRBJ2-7 | TRBD1 | once | TRBV5-6 | CASSRDRGYYEQYF | TGTGCCAGCAGCAGGGACAGGGGTTACTACGAGCAGTACTTC
TRBJ1-1 | TRBD1 | once | TRBV11-2 | CASSLGTGGEAFF | TGTGCCAGCAGCCTCGGGACAGGGGGTGAGGCTTTCTTT
TRBJ2-4 | - | - | TRBV10-1 | CASKLSMGVAKNIQYF | TGCGCCAGCAAGCTCTCGATGGGAGTAGCCAAAAACATTCAGTACTTC
TRBJ2-7 | - | - | TRBV19 | CASSIQPSSYEQYF | TGTGCCAGTAGTATTCAGCCTAGCTCCTACGAGCAGTACTTC
TRBJ2-3 | - | once | TRBV2 | CASVRGHISTDTQYF | TGTGCCAGCGTCAGGGGTCACATAAGCACAGATACGCAGTATTTT
TRBJ1-1 | TRBD1 | - | TRBV7-2 | CASSPDRGATEAFF | TGTGCCAGCAGCCCCGACAGGGGGGCCACTGAAGCTTTCTTT
TRBJ1-2 | TRBD1 | - | TRBV19 | CASSIAGQAPPYGYTF | TGTGCCAGTAGTATAGCCGGACAGGCGCCGCCCTATGGCTACACCTTC
TRBJ2-7 | - | - | TRBV11-2 | CASSLSPDSAYEQYF | TGTGCCAGCAGCCTCTCCCCGGACAGTGCCTACGAGCAGTACTTC
TRBJ2-7 | TRBD1 | - | TRBV7-2 | CASSPTGFSYEQYF | TGTGCCAGCAGCCCGACAGGGTTTTCCTACGAGCAGTACTTC
TRBJ2-3 | TRBD2 | - | TRBV11-2 | CASSPGLAGGWDTQYF | TGTGCCAGCAGCCCGGGACTAGCGGGAGGGTGGGATACGCAGTATTTT
TRBJ2-2 | TRBD1 | - | TRBV11-3 | CASSFGTGAGELFF | TGTGCCAGCAGCTTCGGGACAGGGGCCGGGGAGCTGTTTTTT
TRBJ2-3 | - | - | TRBV7-2 | CASSLAHGGADTQYF | TGTGCCAGCAGCTTAGCTCACGGAGGGGCAGATACGCAGTATTTT
TRBJ1-4 | TRBD1 | - | TRBV28 | CASSLTRGPRLLFF | TGTGCCAGCAGTTTAACCAGGGGGCCCCGCTTACTGTTTTTT
TRBJ2-1 | TRBD2 | - | TRBV5-4 | CASSPGLAGGISYNEQFF | TGTGCCAGCAGCCCGGGACTAGCGGGGGGGATCTCCTACAATGAGCAGTTCTTC
TRBJ2-7 | - | - | TRBV4-1 | CASSDPTRSSYEQYF | TGCGCCAGCAGCGACCCCACAAGGAGCTCCTACGAGCAGTACTTC
TRBJ2-7 | - | once | TRBV9 | CASSPDWSGSYEQYF | TGTGCCAGCAGTCCCGACTGGAGTGGGTCCTACGAGCAGTACTTC
TRBJ1-3 | - | - | TRBV6-6 | CASSPGTTGNTIYF | TGTGCCAGCAGTCCCGGGACAACTGGAAACACCATATATTTT
TRBJ1-5 | - | - | TRBV6-1 | CASSDLFQPQHF | TGTGCCAGCAGTGATCTTTTTCAGCCCCAGCATTTT
TRBJ1-2 | - | - | TRBV1 | CTSSLGGSEGYTF | TGCACCAGCAGTCTAGGGGGAAGTGAAGGCTACACCTTC
TRBJ2-7 | TRBD2 | - | TRBV18 | CASSPPSLAGGEQYF | TGTGCCAGCTCACCACCGTCCCTAGCGGGAGGCGAGCAGTACTTC
TRBJ2-3 | TRBD1 | - | TRBV30 | CAWSPGTVITDTQYF | TGTGCCTGGAGTCCCGGGACAGTTATCACAGATACGCAGTATTTT
TRBJ2-1 | - | - | TRBV7-9 | CASSLVGSGQYNEQFF | TGTGCCAGCAGCTTAGTGGGTAGCGGTCAATACAATGAGCAGTTCTTC
TRBJ2-3 | TRBD2 | - | TRBV7-6 | CASSFRLAGVDTQYF | TGTGCCAGCAGCTTTCGACTAGCGGGAGTAGATACGCAGTATTTT
TRBJ1-2 | - | - | TRBV18 | CASSPLDSYGYTF | TGTGCCAGCTCACCCCTGGACAGCTATGGCTACACCTTC
TRBJ2-4 | - | - | TRBV19 | CASSAEAKNIQYF | TGTGCCAGTAGTGCGGAAGCCAAAAACATTCAGTACTTC
TRBJ1-2 | TRBD1 | - | TRBV18 | CASSPPLGQRSNYGYTF | TGTGCCAGCTCACCACCGCTGGGACAGCGATCTAACTATGGCTACACCTTC
TRBJ1-2 | - | once | TRBV6-5 | CASRTTDLFRGYTF | TGTGCCAGCAGGACGACAGATCTATTTCGCGGCTACACCTTC
TRBJ2-7 | - | once | TRBV28 | CASSLLTGSYEQYF | TGTGCCAGCAGTTTATTGACAGGCTCCTACGAGCAGTACTTC
TRBJ1-2 | - | - | TRBV30 | CAWRWTDRPNYGYTF | TGTGCCTGGAGGTGGACAGACCGACCTAACTATGGCTACACCTTC
TRBJ2-7 | TRBD1 | - | TRBV30 | CAWSRGRLNYEQYF | TGTGCCTGGAGCAGGGGGCGCTTAAACTACGAGCAGTACTTC
TRBJ1-5 | - | - | TRBV2 | CASRGGRQDPYSNQPQHF | TGTGCCAGCCGGGGGGGTCGACAGGATCCTTATAGCAATCAGCCCCAGCATTTT
TRBJ2-1 | - | - | TRBV27 | CASSFGSYNEQFF | TGTGCCAGCAGTTTCGGCTCCTACAATGAGCAGTTCTTC